A single sample is the source of the 22 T cell receptor beta chains below, sequenced in a study of cytomegalovirus exposure and HLA in healthy donors. PCR used 60 Vbeta primers and 13 Jbeta primers. Here immunoSEQ multiplex PCR was the method, and the copy in TCRdb shows in-frame clones only, minus some. This table holds 75,000 or so clones, around 70% found once. Sequenced material: PBMCs. The origin of the receptors is a man in his forties in good health and CMV-seropositive.

The chain couples TRBV30 to TRBJ1-1; no reliable D call. Germline V gene lookup returns CDR1 GTSNPN and CDR2 SVGIG (reference sequence). There are 14 residues in the CDR3. With 0 bases removed from V and 1 base from J, the gap between germline ends came to 9 bases. The chain's CDR3 is CAWSVLAGNTEAFF. The CDR3 nucleotides read TGTGCCTGGAGTGTACTCGCGGGGAACACTGAAGCTTTCTTT.

This clone has a single count. V is TRBV6-1 and J is TRBJ2-7; D is unclear. Trimming took 8 bases from V and 5 from J, leaving 16 bases between them. CDR1 MNHNS and CDR2 SASEGT come from the germline V gene. The CDR3 extends over 13 amino acids. CDR3 sequence (DNA): TGTGCCAGCCGTGCAACGGTCTCGAACGAGCAGTACTTC. As protein: CASRATVSNEQYF.

This clone has only a few counts. This rearrangement joins TRBV7-2 to TRBJ2-5; TRBD2 is a possible D gene (5 bases). Trimming cost V 6 bases and J 4 bases, with 18 bases left between them. Germline CDR1 SGHTA, CDR2 FQGNSA. CDR3 length equals 15 residues. As DNA, the CDR3 is TGTGCCAGCAGTTTCGCCGGACTCGGCGGAGAGACCCAGTACTTC. It encodes CASSFAGLGGETQYF.

The J gene is TRBJ1-1, the V gene TRBV6-5; 9 bases agree with TRBD1. This CDR3 contains 14 residues. Germline V gene data show CDR1 as MNHEY and CDR2 as SVGAGI. V dropped 7 bases and J dropped 3; count of bases not matched to a gene: 6. CDR3 sequence (DNA): TGTGCCAGCACCCTGGACAGGGGAGACACTGAAGCTTTCTTT. It yields the protein CASTLDRGDTEAFF.

This sequence joins TRBV28 and TRBJ1-5; TRBD1 is a possible D gene (6 bases). The V gene's germline CDR1 is MDHEN and CDR2 SYDVKM. This CDR3 contains 15 residues. Trimming took off 4 bases at V and 1 base at J, with 11 bases between the two ends. CDR3 coding DNA: TGTGCCAGCAGTTCGCACAGGGCAAGCAATCAGCCCCAGCATTTT. Translated: CASSSHRASNQPQHF.

This chain links TRBV7-6 with TRBJ2-3; unclear D gene. Germline V gives CDR1 SGHVS, CDR2 FNYEAQ. CDR3 size: 14 residues. V lost 0 bases and J lost 4, with 8 bases in between. The CDR3 here is CASSLAGRSDTQYF. CDR3 nucleotides: TGTGCCAGCAGCTTAGCGGGCCGGTCAGATACGCAGTATTTT.

In this sample, this clone turned up a few times. CDR3 in amino acids: CASSAQRGGSDTQYF. The DNA of the CDR3 is TGTGCCAGCTCCGCTCAGCGGGGGGGATCAGATACGCAGTATTTT. The chain uses TRBV18 and TRBJ2-3; 10 bases align to TRBD2. CDR3 size: 15 residues. V trimming: 6 bases; J trimming: 4 bases; junction bases outside the gene matches: 7. Germline-derived CDR1 and CDR2 are KGHSH and LQKENI.

The J gene is TRBJ2-1, the V gene TRBV7-3, with 8 bases identical to TRBD1. Germline V gene sequence: CDR1 SGHTA, CDR2 FQGTGA. Trimming at V came to 3 bases and at J to 7 bases, leaving 8 bases not matched to a gene. This CDR3 spans 15 amino acids. CDR3 nucleotide sequence: TGTGCCAGCAGCTTGTACGACAGGGGAGTAAATGAGCAGTTCTTC. Protein product: CASSLYDRGVNEQFF.

This clone was observed once. The chain is built from TRBV2 and TRBJ1-6; D gene ambiguous. Per the germline V gene, CDR1 is SNHLY and CDR2 is FYNNEI. The CDR3 loop spans 13 amino acids. Trimming removed 4 bases at V and 7 bases at J, with 8 bases between. CDR3 in amino acids: CASSATLNSPLHF. As DNA, the CDR3 is TGTGCCAGCAGTGCTACCTTGAATTCACCCCTCCACTTT.

V usage is TRBV19 and J usage is TRBJ1-2; D unclear. Germline V gene sequence: CDR1 LNHDA, CDR2 SQIVND (reference sequence). This CDR3 is built from 14 residues. Trimming removed 5 bases at V and 0 bases at J, with 10 bases between. The CDR3 protein is CASSVGIANYGYTF. The DNA of the CDR3 is TGTGCCAGTAGTGTCGGGATAGCTAACTATGGCTACACCTTC. The full variable domain, rest sourced from reference TRBV19 and TRBJ1-2, is DGGITQSPKYLFRKEGQNVTLSCEQNLNHDAMYWYRQDPGQGLRLIYYSQIVNDFQKGDIAEGYSVSREKKESFPLTVTSAQKNPTAFYLCASSVGIANYGYTFGSGTRLTVV.

This CDR3 is CASTRGKRYGYTF. The CDR3 bases are TGTGCCAGCACCAGGGGGAAGCGGTATGGCTACACCTTC. The chain uses TRBV28 and TRBJ1-2; 7 positions match TRBD1. Losses at the gene ends were 7 bases for V and 5 bases for J; bases not matched to a gene: 7. CDR1 and CDR2 from the germline V gene are MDHEN and SYDVKM. This CDR3 has 13 amino acids.

The J gene is TRBJ2-1, the V gene TRBV6-5, with D possibly TRBD2 on 5 matching bases. V shed 5 bases and J shed 8 bases, with 16 bases lying between them. CDR1 is MNHEY and CDR2 is SVGAGI in the germline V gene. This CDR3 region has 14 residues. CDR3 protein: CASSATGMGDEQFF. DNA for the CDR3: TGTGCCAGCAGTGCGACTGGGATGGGAGATGAGCAGTTCTTC.

This chain uses TRBV4-2 with TRBJ2-2; 7 bases line up with TRBD1. CDR1 is LGHNA and CDR2 is YNFKEQ in the germline V gene. Losses at the gene ends were 4 bases for V and 6 bases for J; bases not matched to a gene: 11. The CDR3 contains 16 residues. CDR3 in DNA: TGTGCCAGCAGCCGGATAATACAGGGGCGCTCCGGGGAGCTGTTTTTT. This codes for CASSRIIQGRSGELFF.

This clone showed up just once. V and J are TRBV2 and TRBJ2-7; D gene uncertain. This CDR3 has 13 residues. Germline CDR1 is SNHLY and CDR2 is FYNNEI. V was clipped by 5 bases and J by 5 bases, with 13 bases between them. Here the CDR3 reads CASSLTAAHEQYF. The CDR3 DNA reads TGTGCCAGCAGTCTCACAGCAGCCCACGAGCAGTACTTC. Full variable domain (remainder filled in from reference TRBV2 and TRBJ2-7): EPEVTQTPSHQVTQMGQEVILRCVPISNHLYFYWYRQILGQKVEFLVSFYNNEISEKSEIFDDQFSVERPDGSNFTLKIRSTKLEDSAMYFCASSLTAAHEQYFGPGTRLTVT.

CDR3 in DNA: TGTGCCAGCAGCTTGGCCCCCGACACCTCTGGGGCCAACGTCCTGACTTTC. Its translation: CASSLAPDTSGANVLTF. This rearrangement joins TRBV7-2 to TRBJ2-6; D unclear. CDR1 SGHTA and CDR2 FQGNSA come from the germline V gene. The CDR3 is made up of 17 amino acids. The ends were cut back, 3 bases at V and 0 bases at J, with 12 bases in the middle.

The rearrangement joins TRBV27 to TRBJ1-1, with D hard to call. Germline CDR1 reads MNHEY; CDR2 reads SMNVEV (reference sequence). The length of the CDR3 is 14 residues. V lost 2 bases and J lost 3, with 10 bases in between. The CDR3 DNA is TGTGCCAGCAGTTTACTGGGCAGTCACACTGAAGCTTTCTTT. Residues: CASSLLGSHTEAFF.

The chain has TRBV7-8 and TRBJ1-4; TRBD1 is a possible D gene (5 bases). The CDR3 has 17 residues. Germline CDR1 SGHVS, CDR2 FQNEAQ. V was cut by 5 bases and J by 0 bases, with 16 bases left in between. CDR3 bases: TGTGCCAGCAGCCCTAGGGGTCAGCTTGCAACTAATGAAAAACTGTTTTTT. Translating it yields CASSPRGQLATNEKLFF.

This clone has only one observation. The rearrangement joins TRBV2 to TRBJ2-1; 7 bases agree with TRBD2. The germline V gene has CDR1 SNHLY and CDR2 FYNNEI. The CDR3 runs 17 residues. The ends lost 2 bases at V and 4 bases at J; junction bases unmatched: 11. In DNA, the CDR3 is TGTGCCAGCAGTGAACCAGGGAGGGCGGCCTTTTACAATGAGCAGTTCTTC. It codes for CASSEPGRAAFYNEQFF.

Concerning this clone itself: Germline and junction disagree at one end, which may indicate a read error. This same CDR3 is encoded by further DNA sequences in the sample. The rearrangement links TRBV9 to TRBJ1-1, with D unresolved. The CDR3 loop spans 13 amino acids. CDR1 and CDR2 (germline): SGDLS, YYNGEE. For the CDR3, the DNA is TGTGCCAGCAGCGCCGGAGGAGGATATGAAGCCTTCTTT. Amino acid sequence: CASSAGGGYEAFF.

As regards this clone: The same CDR3 arises from other DNA sequences in this sample as well. V gene TRBV7-9 combines with J gene TRBJ2-2; D might be TRBD2 (6 bases). Germline V CDR1 and CDR2: SEHNR, FQNEAQ (reference sequence). Trimming cost V 4 bases and J 7 bases, with 16 bases left between them. The CDR3 loop spans 15 amino acids. The CDR3 is CASSWDLTLFGELFF. CDR3 DNA: TGTGCCAGCAGCTGGGACTTAACCCTTTTCGGGGAGCTGTTTTTT.

The chain is built from TRBV6-1 and TRBJ1-5; the match to TRBD1 covers 7 bases. V dropped 7 bases and J dropped 5; count of bases not matched to a gene: 11. The CDR3 is made up of 15 amino acids. The germline V gene encodes CDR1 MNHNS and CDR2 SASEGT. The CDR3 here is CASTIGQASYQPQHF. CDR3 in DNA: TGTGCCAGCACTATAGGACAGGCAAGCTATCAGCCCCAGCATTTT.

The chain is built from TRBV7-9 and TRBJ2-4, with D possibly matching TRBD2 (6 bases). The CDR3 sequence is 12 residues long. CDR1 and CDR2 from the germline V gene are SEHNR and FQNEAQ (reference sequence). Trimming shortened V by 8 bases and J by 3 bases, and 8 bases separated the two germline ends. The CDR3 spells CASSDYKNIQYF. CDR3 nucleotides: TGTGCCAGCTCGGACTACAAAAACATTCAGTACTTC.